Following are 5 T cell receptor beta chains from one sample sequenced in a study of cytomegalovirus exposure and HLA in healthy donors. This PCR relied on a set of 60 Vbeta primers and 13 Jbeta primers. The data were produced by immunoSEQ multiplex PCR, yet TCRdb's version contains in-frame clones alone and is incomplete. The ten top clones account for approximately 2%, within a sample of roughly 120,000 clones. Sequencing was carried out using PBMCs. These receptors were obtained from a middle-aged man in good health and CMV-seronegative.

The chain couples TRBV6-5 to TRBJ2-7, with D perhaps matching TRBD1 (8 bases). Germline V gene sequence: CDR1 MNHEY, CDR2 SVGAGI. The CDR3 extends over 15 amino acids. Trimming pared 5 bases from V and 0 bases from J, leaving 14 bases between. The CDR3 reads CASSLNRGGSYEQYF. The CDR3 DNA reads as TGTGCCAGCAGTCTAAACAGGGGGGGCTCCTACGAGCAGTACTTC.

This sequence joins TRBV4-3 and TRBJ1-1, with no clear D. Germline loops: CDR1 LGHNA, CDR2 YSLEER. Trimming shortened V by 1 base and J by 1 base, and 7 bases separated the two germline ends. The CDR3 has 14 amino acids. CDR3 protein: CASSQGFGNTEAFF. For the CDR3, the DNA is TGCGCCAGCAGCCAAGGTTTCGGGAACACTGAAGCTTTCTTT.

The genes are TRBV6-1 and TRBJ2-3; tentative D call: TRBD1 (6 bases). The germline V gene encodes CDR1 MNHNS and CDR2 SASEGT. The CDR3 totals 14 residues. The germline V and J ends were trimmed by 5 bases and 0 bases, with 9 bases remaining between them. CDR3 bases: TGTGCCAGCAGTTGGACAGCTAGCACAGATACGCAGTATTTT. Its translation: CASSWTASTDTQYF.

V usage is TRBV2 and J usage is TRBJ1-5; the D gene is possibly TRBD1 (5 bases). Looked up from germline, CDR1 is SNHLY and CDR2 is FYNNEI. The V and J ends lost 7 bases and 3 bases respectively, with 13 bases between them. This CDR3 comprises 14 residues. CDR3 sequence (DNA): TGTGCCAGCACCCCGACAGAATACAATCAGCCCCAGCATTTT. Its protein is CASTPTEYNQPQHF.

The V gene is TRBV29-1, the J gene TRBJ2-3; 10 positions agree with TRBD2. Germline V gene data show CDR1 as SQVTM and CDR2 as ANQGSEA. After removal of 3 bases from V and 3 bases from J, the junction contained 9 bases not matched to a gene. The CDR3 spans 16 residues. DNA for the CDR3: TGCAGCGTTGAGAGGGGTCTAGCGGGAGTAACAGATACGCAGTATTTT. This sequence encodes CSVERGLAGVTDTQYF.